These T cell receptor beta chains were read from a single sample in a study of response to subunit inactivated influenza vaccine. MiXCR, applied by TCRdb to the RT-PCR reads, yields one record per CDR3 protein. Here the sample spans hundreds of thousands of distinct CDR3 sequences, less than 10% being singletons. Here the sequenced sample was PBMCs from blood, taken about 23 months after vaccination. These receptors were obtained from a man between 50 and 70 years old who received an inactivated influenza vaccine. The CDR3 runs from the conserved cysteine through the conserved F or W. The order of the fields is D gene, V gene, clone size, J gene, CDR3 protein, CDR3 DNA. D genes are given only for firm matches. Clone size, where shown, is once, few, many, or a class for clones that have expanded.

d_gene: TRBD2; v_gene: TRBV11-1; abundance: NA; j_gene: TRBJ2-1; CDR3aa: CASSAQSGLLAGAHYEQFF; CDR3nt: TGTGCCAGCAGCGCGCAGTCCGGTTTACTAGCGGGAGCTCACTATGAGCAGTTCTTC
d_gene: TRBD1; v_gene: TRBV20-1; abundance: many; j_gene: TRBJ1-1; CDR3aa: CSARVITLRGRQGSTDTEAFF; CDR3nt: TGCAGTGCTAGAGTCATAACTTTAAGGGGGCGACAGGGATCGACAGACACTGAAGCTTTCTTT
d_gene: NA; v_gene: TRBV4-2; abundance: few; j_gene: TRBJ2-1; CDR3aa: CASSQGTIFDEQFF; CDR3nt: TGTGCCAGCAGCCAAGGAACTATCTTTGATGAGCAGTTCTTC
d_gene: NA; v_gene: TRBV5-1; abundance: NA; j_gene: TRBJ1-1; CDR3aa: CASSPDNLEAFF; CDR3nt: TGCGCCAGCAGCCCAGACAATTTAGAAGCTTTCTTT
d_gene: TRBD1; v_gene: TRBV23-1; abundance: NA; j_gene: TRBJ1-5; CDR3aa: CASSQPKDREAAQPQHF; CDR3nt: TGCGCCAGCAGTCAACCCAAGGACAGGGAGGCTGCTCAGCCCCAGCATTTT
d_gene: NA; v_gene: TRBV5-1; abundance: few; j_gene: TRBJ1-6; CDR3aa: CASSLVASESPLHF; CDR3nt: TGCGCCAGCAGCTTGGTGGCCTCCGAATCACCCCTCCACTTT
d_gene: NA; v_gene: TRBV11-2; abundance: NA; j_gene: TRBJ2-3; CDR3aa: CASSLLDPDTQYF; CDR3nt: TGTGCCAGCAGCTTATTGGATCCAGATACGCAGTATTTT
d_gene: NA; v_gene: TRBV20-1; abundance: NA; j_gene: TRBJ2-5; CDR3aa: CSATDVGETQYF; CDR3nt: TGCAGTGCCACGGATGTTGGAGAGACCCAGTACTTC
d_gene: TRBD1; v_gene: TRBV2; abundance: many; j_gene: TRBJ1-3; CDR3aa: CASSDGQGNSGNTIYF; CDR3nt: TGTGCCAGCAGTGACGGACAGGGGAACTCTGGAAACACCATATATTTT
d_gene: NA; v_gene: TRBV10-3; abundance: many; j_gene: TRBJ2-1; CDR3aa: CAISGGSYNEQFF; CDR3nt: TGTGCCATCAGCGGGGGCTCCTACAATGAGCAGTTCTTC
d_gene: TRBD2; v_gene: TRBV20-1; abundance: NA; j_gene: TRBJ2-3; CDR3aa: CSASARGVEPDTQYF; CDR3nt: TGCAGTGCTAGTGCCCGGGGGGTAGAGCCAGATACGCAGTATTTT
d_gene: TRBD2; v_gene: TRBV5-6; abundance: NA; j_gene: TRBJ2-1; CDR3aa: CASSPGLAGPPKFF; CDR3nt: TGTGCCAGCAGCCCGGGACTAGCGGGACCCCCAAAGTTCTTC
d_gene: NA; v_gene: TRBV12-3/TRBV12-4; abundance: many; j_gene: TRBJ1-2; CDR3aa: CASSFGPNYGYTF; CDR3nt: TGTGCCAGCAGTTTCGGCCCGAACTATGGCTACACCTTC
d_gene: TRBD2; v_gene: TRBV9; abundance: few; j_gene: TRBJ2-3; CDR3aa: CASSGGDLAGVDTQYF; CDR3nt: TGTGCCAGCAGCGGGGGCGATCTAGCGGGAGTAGATACGCAGTATTTT
d_gene: TRBD1; v_gene: TRBV5-4; abundance: NA; j_gene: TRBJ1-1; CDR3aa: CASSQDRKLNTEAFF; CDR3nt: TGTGCCAGCAGCCAGGACAGGAAACTGAACACTGAAGCTTTCTTT
d_gene: NA; v_gene: TRBV29-1; abundance: few; j_gene: TRBJ2-1; CDR3aa: CSVEDAITSSYNEQFF; CDR3nt: TGCAGCGTTGAAGATGCAATCACGAGCTCCTACAATGAGCAGTTCTTC
d_gene: NA; v_gene: TRBV12-3/TRBV12-4; abundance: many; j_gene: TRBJ2-4; CDR3aa: CASSRGHPSSDIQYF; CDR3nt: TGTGCCAGCAGTCGAGGGCACCCGTCGAGTGACATTCAGTACTTC
d_gene: TRBD1; v_gene: TRBV3-1; abundance: NA; j_gene: TRBJ1-4; CDR3aa: CASSLTGGNEKLFF; CDR3nt: TGTGCCAGCAGCCTGACAGGGGGTAATGAAAAACTGTTTTTT
d_gene: NA; v_gene: TRBV5-5; abundance: few; j_gene: TRBJ2-4; CDR3aa: CASSLTEKTIQYF; CDR3nt: TGTGCCAGCAGCTTGACCGAAAAAACCATTCAGTACTTC
d_gene: TRBD2; v_gene: TRBV7-2; abundance: few; j_gene: TRBJ2-1; CDR3aa: CASSTTFLAASYNEQFF; CDR3nt: TGTGCCAGCAGCACAACCTTCCTAGCGGCCTCCTACAATGAGCAGTTCTTC
d_gene: NA; v_gene: TRBV28; abundance: few; j_gene: TRBJ1-5; CDR3aa: CASSYGSLRNQPQHF; CDR3nt: TGTGCCAGCAGTTATGGATCCCTTCGCAATCAGCCCCAGCATTTT
d_gene: TRBD1; v_gene: TRBV5-1; abundance: few; j_gene: TRBJ2-3; CDR3aa: CANSSTGDPRTDTQYF; CDR3nt: TGCGCCAACAGCTCAACAGGGGACCCTCGCACAGATACGCAGTATTTT
d_gene: TRBD1; v_gene: TRBV12-3/TRBV12-4; abundance: once; j_gene: TRBJ1-6; CDR3aa: CASNSAGTGDSPLHF; CDR3nt: TGTGCCAGCAACTCCGCCGGGACAGGGGATTCACCCCTCCACTTT
d_gene: TRBD2; v_gene: TRBV29-1; abundance: NA; j_gene: TRBJ2-1; CDR3aa: CSVETGGGYNEQFF; CDR3nt: TGCAGCGTGGAGACTGGGGGGGGTTACAATGAGCAGTTCTTC
d_gene: NA; v_gene: TRBV12-3/TRBV12-4; abundance: NA; j_gene: TRBJ1-4; CDR3aa: CASAATGYFEKLFF; CDR3nt: TGTGCCAGCGCCGCTACAGGGTACTTTGAAAAACTGTTTTTT
d_gene: NA; v_gene: TRBV20-1; abundance: few; j_gene: TRBJ2-1; CDR3aa: CSAETLAESSYNEQFF; CDR3nt: TGCAGTGCCGAAACCCTAGCTGAGAGCTCCTACAATGAGCAGTTCTTC
d_gene: NA; v_gene: TRBV21-1; abundance: few; j_gene: TRBJ1-4; CDR3aa: CASSKGQGGTNEKLFF; CDR3nt: TGTGCCAGCAGCAAAGGACAGGGGGGCACTAATGAAAAACTGTTTTTT
d_gene: NA; v_gene: TRBV27; abundance: NA; j_gene: TRBJ2-2; CDR3aa: CASSLLGGDGTGELFF; CDR3nt: TGTGCCAGCAGTTTATTAGGGGGAGATGGCACCGGGGAGCTGTTTTTT
d_gene: TRBD2; v_gene: TRBV7-2; abundance: NA; j_gene: TRBJ2-1; CDR3aa: CARSLAGHNEQFF; CDR3nt: TGTGCCAGATCCCTAGCGGGACACAATGAGCAGTTCTTC
d_gene: TRBD1; v_gene: TRBV7-8; abundance: NA; j_gene: TRBJ2-7; CDR3aa: CASISGQLSYEQYF; CDR3nt: TGTGCCTCTATCTCGGGACAGCTCTCCTACGAGCAGTACTTC
d_gene: NA; v_gene: TRBV4-1; abundance: few; j_gene: TRBJ1-2; CDR3aa: CASSQEVGNYGYTF; CDR3nt: TGCGCCAGCAGCCAAGAGGTCGGTAACTATGGCTACACCTTC
d_gene: NA; v_gene: TRBV27; abundance: NA; j_gene: TRBJ2-7; CDR3aa: CASSRKPTAYEQYF; CDR3nt: TGTGCCAGCAGCAGGAAACCTACTGCCTACGAGCAGTACTTC
d_gene: TRBD2; v_gene: TRBV7-9; abundance: few; j_gene: TRBJ2-7; CDR3aa: CASSISLGGGNDEQYF; CDR3nt: TGTGCCAGCAGCATCTCCCTAGGCGGGGGGAACGACGAGCAGTACTTC
d_gene: NA; v_gene: TRBV20-1; abundance: few; j_gene: TRBJ2-7; CDR3aa: CSARDSDGPYEQYF; CDR3nt: TGCAGTGCTAGAGATTCGGACGGACCCTACGAGCAGTACTTC
d_gene: TRBD2; v_gene: TRBV7-2; abundance: many; j_gene: TRBJ2-3; CDR3aa: CASTKLAATTDTQYF; CDR3nt: TGTGCCAGCACCAAACTAGCGGCAACCACAGATACGCAGTATTTT
d_gene: NA; v_gene: TRBV3-1; abundance: NA; j_gene: TRBJ2-6; CDR3aa: CASSQDRGTVAAGANVLTF; CDR3nt: TGTGCCAGCAGCCAAGATCGGGGGACAGTGGCCGCCGGGGCCAACGTCCTGACTTTC
d_gene: TRBD1; v_gene: TRBV29-1; abundance: many; j_gene: TRBJ1-1; CDR3aa: CSVRGGQRNTEAFF; CDR3nt: TGCAGCGTTCGTGGGGGACAGAGGAACACTGAAGCTTTCTTT
d_gene: NA; v_gene: TRBV12-3/TRBV12-4; abundance: few; j_gene: TRBJ1-1; CDR3aa: CASSIRRDMAEAFF; CDR3nt: TGTGCCAGCAGTATACGAAGGGATATGGCTGAAGCTTTCTTT
d_gene: TRBD1; v_gene: TRBV4-2; abundance: many; j_gene: TRBJ2-2; CDR3aa: CASSQEGGGQGATGELFF; CDR3nt: TGTGCCAGCAGCCAAGAGGGCGGAGGTCAGGGGGCCACCGGGGAGCTGTTTTTT
d_gene: NA; v_gene: TRBV28; abundance: many; j_gene: TRBJ1-5; CDR3aa: CASSRQAAQPQHF; CDR3nt: TGTGCCAGCAGTCGACAGGCGGCTCAGCCCCAGCATTTT
d_gene: NA; v_gene: TRBV7-2; abundance: NA; j_gene: TRBJ2-1; CDR3aa: CASSLQVGRWNNEQFF; CDR3nt: TGTGCCAGCAGCTTACAGGTAGGCCGGTGGAACAATGAGCAGTTCTTC
d_gene: NA; v_gene: TRBV29-1; abundance: few; j_gene: TRBJ2-3; CDR3aa: CSVEVGITDTQYF; CDR3nt: TGCAGCGTTGAAGTGGGGATAACGGATACGCAGTATTTT